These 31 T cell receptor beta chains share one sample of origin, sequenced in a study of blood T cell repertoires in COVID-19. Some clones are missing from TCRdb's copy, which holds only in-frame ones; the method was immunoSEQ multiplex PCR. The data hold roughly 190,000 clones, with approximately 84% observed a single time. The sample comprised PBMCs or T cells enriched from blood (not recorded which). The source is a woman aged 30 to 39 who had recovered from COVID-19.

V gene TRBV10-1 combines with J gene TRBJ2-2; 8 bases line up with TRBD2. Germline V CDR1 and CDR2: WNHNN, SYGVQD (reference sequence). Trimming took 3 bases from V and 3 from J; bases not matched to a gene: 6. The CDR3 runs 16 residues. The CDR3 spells CASSDPVAGYTGELFF. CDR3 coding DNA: TGCGCCAGCAGTGATCCAGTAGCGGGGTACACCGGGGAGCTGTTTTTT.

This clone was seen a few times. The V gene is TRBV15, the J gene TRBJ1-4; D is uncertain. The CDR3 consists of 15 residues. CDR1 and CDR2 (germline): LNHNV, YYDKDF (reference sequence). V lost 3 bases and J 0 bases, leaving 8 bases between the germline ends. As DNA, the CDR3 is TGTGCCACCAGCAGTTTATCCGCAACTAATGAAAAACTGTTTTTT. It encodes CATSSLSATNEKLFF. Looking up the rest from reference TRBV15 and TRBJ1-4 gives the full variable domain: DAMVIQNPRYQVTQFGKPVTLSCSQTLNHNVMYWYQQKSSQAPKLLFHYYDKDFNNEADTPDNFQSRRPNTSFCFLDIRSPGLGDTAMYLCATSSLSATNEKLFFGSGTQLSVL.

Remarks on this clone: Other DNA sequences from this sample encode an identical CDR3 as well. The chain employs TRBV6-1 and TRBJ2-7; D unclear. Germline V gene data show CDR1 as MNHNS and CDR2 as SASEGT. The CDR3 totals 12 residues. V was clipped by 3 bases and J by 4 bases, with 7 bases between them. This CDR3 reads CASSEARYEQYV. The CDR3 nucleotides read TGTGCCAGCAGTGAGGCTAGATACGAGCAGTACGTC.

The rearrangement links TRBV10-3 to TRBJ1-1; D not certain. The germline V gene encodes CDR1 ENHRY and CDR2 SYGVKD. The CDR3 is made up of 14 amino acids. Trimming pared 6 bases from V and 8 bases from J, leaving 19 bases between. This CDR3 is CAIRPVGGSREAFF. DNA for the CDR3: TGTGCCATCAGACCGGTCGGCGGGTCCAGAGAAGCTTTCTTT.

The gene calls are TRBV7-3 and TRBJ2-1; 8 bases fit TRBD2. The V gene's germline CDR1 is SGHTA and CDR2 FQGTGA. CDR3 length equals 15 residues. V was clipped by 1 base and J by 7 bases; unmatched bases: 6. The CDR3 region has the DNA TGTGCCAGCAGCTTAAGTCTAGCGGGCAGGAATGAGCAGTTCTTC. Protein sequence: CASSLSLAGRNEQFF.

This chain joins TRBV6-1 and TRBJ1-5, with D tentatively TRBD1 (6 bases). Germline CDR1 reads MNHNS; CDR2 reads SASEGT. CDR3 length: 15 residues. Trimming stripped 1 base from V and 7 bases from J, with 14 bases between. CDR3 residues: CASSEGGGLGQPQHF. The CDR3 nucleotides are TGTGCCAGCAGTGAAGGGGGGGGCTTAGGGCAGCCCCAGCATTTT.

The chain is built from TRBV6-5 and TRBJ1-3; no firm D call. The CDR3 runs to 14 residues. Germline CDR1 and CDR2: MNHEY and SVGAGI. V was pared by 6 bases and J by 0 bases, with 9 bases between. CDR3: CASRREPSGNTIYF. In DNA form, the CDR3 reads TGTGCCAGCAGGCGGGAGCCCTCTGGAAACACCATATATTTT.

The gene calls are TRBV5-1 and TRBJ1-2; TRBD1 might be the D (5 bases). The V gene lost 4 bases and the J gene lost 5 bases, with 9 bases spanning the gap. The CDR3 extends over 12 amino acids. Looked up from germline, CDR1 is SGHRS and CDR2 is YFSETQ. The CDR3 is CASSPGTYGYTF. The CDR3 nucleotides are TGCGCCAGCAGCCCCGGGACTTATGGCTACACCTTC.

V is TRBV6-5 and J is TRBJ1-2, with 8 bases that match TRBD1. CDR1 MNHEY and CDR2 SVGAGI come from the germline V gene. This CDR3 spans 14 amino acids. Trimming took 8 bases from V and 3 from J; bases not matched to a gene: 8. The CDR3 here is CASGGQAIYYGYTF. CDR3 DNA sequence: TGTGCCAGCGGGGGACAGGCCATTTACTATGGCTACACCTTC.

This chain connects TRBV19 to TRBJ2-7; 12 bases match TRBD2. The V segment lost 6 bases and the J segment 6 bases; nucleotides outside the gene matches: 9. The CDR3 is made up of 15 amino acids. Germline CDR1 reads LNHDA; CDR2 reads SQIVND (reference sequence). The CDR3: CASRTTSGRTVEQYF. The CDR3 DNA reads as TGTGCCAGTAGGACAACTAGCGGGAGGACGGTCGAGCAGTACTTC.

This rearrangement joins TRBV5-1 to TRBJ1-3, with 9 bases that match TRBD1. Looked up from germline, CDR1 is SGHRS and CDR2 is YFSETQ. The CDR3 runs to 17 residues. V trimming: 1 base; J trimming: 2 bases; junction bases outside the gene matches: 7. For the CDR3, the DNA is TGCGCCAGCAGCTTGTTTGGACAGGGGATTACTGGAAACACCATATATTTT. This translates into CASSLFGQGITGNTIYF. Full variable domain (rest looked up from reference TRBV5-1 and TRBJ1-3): KAGVTQTPRYLIKTRGQQVTLSCSPISGHRSVSWYQQTPGQGLQFLFEYFSETQRNKGNFPGRFSGRQFSNSRSEMNVSTLELGDSALYLCASSLFGQGITGNTIYFGEGSWLTVV.

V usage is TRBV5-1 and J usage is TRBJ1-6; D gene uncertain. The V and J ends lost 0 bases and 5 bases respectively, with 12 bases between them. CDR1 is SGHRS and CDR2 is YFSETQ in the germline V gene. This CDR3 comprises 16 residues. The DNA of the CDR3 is TGCGCCAGCAGCTTGGTCGGAGATTCCAATAATTCACCCCTCCACTTT. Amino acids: CASSLVGDSNNSPLHF.

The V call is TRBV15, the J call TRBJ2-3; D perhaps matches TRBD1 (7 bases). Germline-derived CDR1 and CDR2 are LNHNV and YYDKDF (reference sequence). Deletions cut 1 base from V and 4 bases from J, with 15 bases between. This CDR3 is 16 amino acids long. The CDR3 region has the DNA TGTGCCACCAGCAGAGTCCTACCCAGGGGGGCAGATACGCAGTATTTT. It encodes CATSRVLPRGADTQYF.

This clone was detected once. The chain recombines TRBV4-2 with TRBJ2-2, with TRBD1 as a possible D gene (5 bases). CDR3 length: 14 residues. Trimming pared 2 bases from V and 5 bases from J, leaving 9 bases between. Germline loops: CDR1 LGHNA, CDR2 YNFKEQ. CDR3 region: CASSQQGWTGELFF. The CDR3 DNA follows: TGTGCCAGCAGCCAACAGGGATGGACCGGGGAGCTGTTTTTT.

CDR3 DNA sequence: TGTGCCAGCAGCGCACCGGCTGTCGGGTATGGCTACACCTTC. It translates to CASSAPAVGYGYTF. The chain employs TRBV7-9 and TRBJ1-2, with D unclear. The V gene's germline CDR1 is SEHNR and CDR2 FQNEAQ (reference sequence). The CDR3 runs 14 residues. Trimming removed 5 bases at V and 5 bases at J, with 15 bases between.

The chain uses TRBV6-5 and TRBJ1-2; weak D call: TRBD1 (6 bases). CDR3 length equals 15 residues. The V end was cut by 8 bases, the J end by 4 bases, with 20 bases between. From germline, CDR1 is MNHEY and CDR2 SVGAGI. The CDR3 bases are TGTGCCAGCGCCTCCAGAGAGGGGGTGGTCTATGGCTACACCTTC. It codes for CASASREGVVYGYTF.

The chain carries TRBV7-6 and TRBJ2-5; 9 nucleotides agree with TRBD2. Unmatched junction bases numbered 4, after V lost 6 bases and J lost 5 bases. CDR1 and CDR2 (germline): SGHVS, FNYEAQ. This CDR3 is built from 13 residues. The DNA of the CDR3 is TGTGCCAGCAGTCTACTAGCGGGTGAGACCCAGTACTTC. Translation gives CASSLLAGETQYF.

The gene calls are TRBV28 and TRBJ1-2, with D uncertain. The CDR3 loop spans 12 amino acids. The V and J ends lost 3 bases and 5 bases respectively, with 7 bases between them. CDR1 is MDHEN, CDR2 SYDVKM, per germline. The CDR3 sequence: CASSLWQYGYTF. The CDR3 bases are TGTGCCAGCAGTTTGTGGCAGTATGGCTACACCTTC.

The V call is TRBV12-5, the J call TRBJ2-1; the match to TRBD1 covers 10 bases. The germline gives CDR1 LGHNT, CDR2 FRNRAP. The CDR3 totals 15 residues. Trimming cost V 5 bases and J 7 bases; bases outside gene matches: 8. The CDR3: CASGQGQGRLNEQFF. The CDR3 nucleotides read TGTGCTAGTGGTCAGGGACAGGGGAGACTAAATGAGCAGTTCTTC.

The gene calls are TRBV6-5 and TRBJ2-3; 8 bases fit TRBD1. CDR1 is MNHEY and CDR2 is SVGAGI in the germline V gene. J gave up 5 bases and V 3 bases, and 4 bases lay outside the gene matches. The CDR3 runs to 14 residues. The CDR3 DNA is TGTGCCAGCAGTTATCGACAGGGGAAAGATACGCAGTATTTT. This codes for CASSYRQGKDTQYF.

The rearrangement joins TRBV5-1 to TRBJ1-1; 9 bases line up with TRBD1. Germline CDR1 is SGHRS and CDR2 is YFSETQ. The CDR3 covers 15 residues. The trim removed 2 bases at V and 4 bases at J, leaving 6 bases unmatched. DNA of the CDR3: TGCGCCAGCAGCTTACAGGGGGCGGAAGTCACTGAAGCTTTCTTT. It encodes CASSLQGAEVTEAFF.

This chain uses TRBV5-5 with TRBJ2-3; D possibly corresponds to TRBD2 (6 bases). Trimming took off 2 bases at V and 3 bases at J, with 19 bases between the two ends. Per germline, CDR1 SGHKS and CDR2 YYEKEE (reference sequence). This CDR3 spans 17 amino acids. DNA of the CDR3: TGTGCCAGCAGCTTTCTAGCGCCCCAGCGAAGGACAGATACGCAGTATTTT. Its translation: CASSFLAPQRRTDTQYF.

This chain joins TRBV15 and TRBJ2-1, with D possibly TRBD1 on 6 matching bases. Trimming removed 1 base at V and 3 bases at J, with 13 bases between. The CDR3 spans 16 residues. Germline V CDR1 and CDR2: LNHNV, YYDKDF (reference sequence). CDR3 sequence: CATSRGLTGGYNEQFF. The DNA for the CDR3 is TGTGCCACCAGCAGAGGGCTGACAGGTGGCTACAATGAGCAGTTCTTC. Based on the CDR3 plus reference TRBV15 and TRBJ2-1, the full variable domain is DAMVIQNPRYQVTQFGKPVTLSCSQTLNHNVMYWYQQKSSQAPKLLFHYYDKDFNNEADTPDNFQSRRPNTSFCFLDIRSPGLGDTAMYLCATSRGLTGGYNEQFFGPGTRLTVL.

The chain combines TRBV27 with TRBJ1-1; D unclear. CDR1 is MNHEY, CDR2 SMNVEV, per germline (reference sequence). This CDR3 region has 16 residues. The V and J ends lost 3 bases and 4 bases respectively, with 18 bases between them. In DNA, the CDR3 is TGTGCCAGCAGTTTGGCCCTGCAAAGCGGTGGCACTGAAGCTTTCTTT. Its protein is CASSLALQSGGTEAFF.

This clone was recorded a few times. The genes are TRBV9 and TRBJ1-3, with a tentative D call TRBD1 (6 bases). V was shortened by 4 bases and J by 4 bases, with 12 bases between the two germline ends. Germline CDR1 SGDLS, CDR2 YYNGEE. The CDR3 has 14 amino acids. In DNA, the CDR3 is TGTGCCAGCAGCTTAGGGGGGCAAGGAAACACCATATATTTT. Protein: CASSLGGQGNTIYF. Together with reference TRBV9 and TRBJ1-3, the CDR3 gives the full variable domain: DSGVTQTPKHLITATGQRVTLRCSPRSGDLSVYWYQQSLDQGLQFLIQYYNGEERAKGNILERFSAQQFPDLHSELNLSSLELGDSALYFCASSLGGQGNTIYFGEGSWLTVV.

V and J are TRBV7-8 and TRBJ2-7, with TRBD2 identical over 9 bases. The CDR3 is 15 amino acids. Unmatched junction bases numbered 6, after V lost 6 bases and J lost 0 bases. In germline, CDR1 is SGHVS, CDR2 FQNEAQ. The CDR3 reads CASSQRGDFSYEQYV. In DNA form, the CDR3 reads TGTGCCAGCAGTCAGCGGGGGGATTTCTCCTACGAGCAGTACGTC.

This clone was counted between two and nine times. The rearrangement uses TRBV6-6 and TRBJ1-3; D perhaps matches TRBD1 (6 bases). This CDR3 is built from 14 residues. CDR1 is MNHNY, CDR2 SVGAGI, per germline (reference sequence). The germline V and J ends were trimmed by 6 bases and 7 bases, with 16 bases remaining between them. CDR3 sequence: CASSPGRGLNTIYF. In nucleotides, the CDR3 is TGTGCCAGCAGCCCGGGCAGGGGATTGAACACCATATATTTT.

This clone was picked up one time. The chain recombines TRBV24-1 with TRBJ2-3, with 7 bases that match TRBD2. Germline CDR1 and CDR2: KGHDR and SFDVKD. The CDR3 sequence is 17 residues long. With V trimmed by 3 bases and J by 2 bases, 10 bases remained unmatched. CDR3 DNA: TGTGCCACCAGTGATAAGGGCTCTAGCGGTTACACAGATACGCAGTATTTT. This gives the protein CATSDKGSSGYTDTQYF.

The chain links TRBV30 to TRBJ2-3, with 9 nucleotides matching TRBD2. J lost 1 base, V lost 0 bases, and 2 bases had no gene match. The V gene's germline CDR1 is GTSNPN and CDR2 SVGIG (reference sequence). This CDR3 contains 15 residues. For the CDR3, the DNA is TGTGCCTGGAGTGTTAGCGGGAGTGGCACAGATACGCAGTATTTT. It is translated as CAWSVSGSGTDTQYF.

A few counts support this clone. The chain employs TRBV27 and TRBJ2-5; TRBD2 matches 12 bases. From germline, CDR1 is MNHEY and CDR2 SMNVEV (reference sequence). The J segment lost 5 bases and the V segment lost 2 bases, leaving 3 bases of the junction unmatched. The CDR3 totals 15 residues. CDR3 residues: CASSLLAGGPETQYF. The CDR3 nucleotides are TGTGCCAGCAGTTTACTAGCGGGAGGGCCGGAGACCCAGTACTTC.

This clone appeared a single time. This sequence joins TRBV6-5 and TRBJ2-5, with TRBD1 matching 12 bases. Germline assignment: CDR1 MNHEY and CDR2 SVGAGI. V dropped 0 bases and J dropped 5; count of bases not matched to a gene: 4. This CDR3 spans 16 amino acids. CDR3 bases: TGTGCCAGCAGTTACTCCGGGACAGGGGGCCGCGAGACCCAGTACTTC. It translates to CASSYSGTGGRETQYF.